The clone carrying this TCR beta chain was seen a handful of times. The antigen remains undetermined. Through MiXCR, TCRdb re-clonotyped the PCR reads. The sample carries about 35,000 clones, roughly a fifth recorded once. The CDR3 totals 18 residues. Trimming left V 2 bases short and J 0 bases short, with 17 bases between. From germline, CDR1 is PRHDT and CDR2 FYEKMQ (reference sequence). The data stem from a study of metastatic and nonmetastatic thyroid tumors. Notes on the study in general: Reported TCR beta diversity, measured in blood and tumor, was significantly higher for malignant thyroid tumors than for benign nodules.

There were no patients who had received any treatment before thyroid surgery. The TCR was taken from a female donor with papillary thyroid cancer or a benign thyroid nodule (not recorded which). Some clones in this sample may be carry-over from other donors' samples. V gene TRBV13 combines with J gene TRBJ2-1; tentative D call: TRBD2 (6 bases). The source material was blood. The CDR3 coding sequence is TGTGCCAGCAGCTTAAGGGGCGGCGGGGCCAGCTCCTACAATGAGCAGTTCTTC. Translation gives CASSLRGGGASSYNEQFF.